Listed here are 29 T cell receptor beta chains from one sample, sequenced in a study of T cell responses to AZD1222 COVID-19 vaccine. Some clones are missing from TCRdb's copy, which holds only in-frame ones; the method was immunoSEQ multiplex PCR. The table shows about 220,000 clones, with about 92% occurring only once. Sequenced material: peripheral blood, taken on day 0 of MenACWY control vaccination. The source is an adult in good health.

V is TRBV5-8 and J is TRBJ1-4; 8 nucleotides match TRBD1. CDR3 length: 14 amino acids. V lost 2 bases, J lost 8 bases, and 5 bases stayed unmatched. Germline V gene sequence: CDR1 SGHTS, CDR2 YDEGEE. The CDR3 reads CASSFRDRREKLFF. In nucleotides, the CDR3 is TGTGCCAGCAGCTTTAGGGACAGGAGAGAAAAACTGTTTTTT.

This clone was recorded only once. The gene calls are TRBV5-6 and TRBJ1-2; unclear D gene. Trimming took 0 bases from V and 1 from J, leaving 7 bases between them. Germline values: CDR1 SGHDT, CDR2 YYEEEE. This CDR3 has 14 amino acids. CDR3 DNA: TGTGCCAGCAGCTTGGGGCCCAATAACTATGGCTACACCTTC. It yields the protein CASSLGPNNYGYTF.

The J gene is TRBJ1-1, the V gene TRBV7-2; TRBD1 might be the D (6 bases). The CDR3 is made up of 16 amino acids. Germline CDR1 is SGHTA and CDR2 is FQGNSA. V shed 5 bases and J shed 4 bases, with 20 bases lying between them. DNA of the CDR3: TGTGCCAGCAGCCCGTATCAAGGGGGGAGAGGCACTGAAGCTTTCTTT. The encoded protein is CASSPYQGGRGTEAFF. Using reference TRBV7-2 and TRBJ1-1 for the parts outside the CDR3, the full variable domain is GAGVSQSPSNKVTEKGKDVELRCDPISGHTALYWYRQSLGQGLEFLIYFQGNSAPDKSGLPSDRFSAERTGGSVSTLTIQRTQQEDSAVYLCASSPYQGGRGTEAFFGQGTRLTVV.

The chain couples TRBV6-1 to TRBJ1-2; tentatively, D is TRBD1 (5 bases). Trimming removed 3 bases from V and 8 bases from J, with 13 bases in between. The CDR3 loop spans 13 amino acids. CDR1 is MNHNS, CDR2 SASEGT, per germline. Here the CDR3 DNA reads TGTGCCAGCAGTGAGGGCAGGGCGGGAGGCTACACCTTC. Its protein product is CASSEGRAGGYTF.

As DNA, the CDR3 is TGTGCCAGCAGCTGGGACAGGGCTTCCGGCTACACCTTC. It translates to CASSWDRASGYTF. The V and J genes are TRBV7-2 and TRBJ1-2; 9 bases are shared with TRBD1. Germline V gene sequence: CDR1 SGHTA, CDR2 FQGNSA. The CDR3 totals 13 residues. V shed 4 bases and J 8 bases; nucleotides not matched to a gene: 5.

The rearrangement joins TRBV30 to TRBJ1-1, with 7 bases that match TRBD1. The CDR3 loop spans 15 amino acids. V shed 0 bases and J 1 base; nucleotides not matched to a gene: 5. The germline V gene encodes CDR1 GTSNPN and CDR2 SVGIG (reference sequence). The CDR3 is CAWSVRGRTNTEAFF. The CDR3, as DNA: TGTGCCTGGAGTGTAAGGGGGCGGACGAACACTGAAGCTTTCTTT.

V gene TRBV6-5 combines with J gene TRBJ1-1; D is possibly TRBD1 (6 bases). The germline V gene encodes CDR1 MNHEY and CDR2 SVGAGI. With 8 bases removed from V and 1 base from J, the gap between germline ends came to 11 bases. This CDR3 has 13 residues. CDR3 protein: CASLIRGNTEAFF. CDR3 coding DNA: TGTGCCAGCCTAATCAGGGGGAACACTGAAGCTTTCTTT.

The DNA for the CDR3 is TGTGCCAGCAGCCCCCGAGAGGGCGCGAACACCGGGGAGCTGTTTTTT. This codes for CASSPREGANTGELFF. The genes are TRBV7-2 and TRBJ2-2; possible D gene TRBD2, 5 bases. The CDR3 loop spans 16 amino acids. The V gene's germline CDR1 is SGHTA and CDR2 FQGNSA. Trimming shortened V by 5 bases and J by 0 bases, and 13 bases separated the two germline ends.

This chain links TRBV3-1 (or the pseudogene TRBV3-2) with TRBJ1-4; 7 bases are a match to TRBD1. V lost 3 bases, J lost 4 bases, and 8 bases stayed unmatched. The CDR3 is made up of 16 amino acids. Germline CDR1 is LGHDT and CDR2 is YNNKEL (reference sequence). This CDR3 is CASSHLGQGGNEKLFF. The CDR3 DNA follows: TGTGCCAGCAGCCACCTCGGGCAGGGGGGTAATGAAAAACTGTTTTTT.

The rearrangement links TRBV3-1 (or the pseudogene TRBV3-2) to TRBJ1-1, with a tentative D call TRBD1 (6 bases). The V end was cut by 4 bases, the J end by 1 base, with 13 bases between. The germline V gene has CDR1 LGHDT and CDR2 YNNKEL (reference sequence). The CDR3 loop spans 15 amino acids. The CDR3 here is CASSPRGKKNTEAFF. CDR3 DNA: TGTGCCAGCAGCCCAAGGGGGAAGAAGAACACTGAAGCTTTCTTT.

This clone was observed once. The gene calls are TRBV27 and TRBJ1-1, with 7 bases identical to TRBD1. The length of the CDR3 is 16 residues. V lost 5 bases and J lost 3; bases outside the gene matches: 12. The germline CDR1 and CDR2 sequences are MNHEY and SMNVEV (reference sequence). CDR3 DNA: TGTGCCAGCAGTCCGTTTACAGGGGAGGGGTACACTGAAGCTTTCTTT. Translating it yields CASSPFTGEGYTEAFF.

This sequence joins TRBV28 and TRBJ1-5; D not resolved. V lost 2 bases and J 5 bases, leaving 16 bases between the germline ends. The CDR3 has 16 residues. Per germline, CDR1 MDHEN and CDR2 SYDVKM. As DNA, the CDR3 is TGTGCCAGCAGTTTAGTGCGGCAGGCGGGAGATCAGCCCCAGCATTTT. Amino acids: CASSLVRQAGDQPQHF.

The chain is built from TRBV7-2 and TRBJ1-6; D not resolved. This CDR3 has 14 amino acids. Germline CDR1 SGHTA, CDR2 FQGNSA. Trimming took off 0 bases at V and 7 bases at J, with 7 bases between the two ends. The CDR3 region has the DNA TGTGCCAGCAGCTTAGCCGTGGCGAATTCACCCCTCCACTTT. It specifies CASSLAVANSPLHF.

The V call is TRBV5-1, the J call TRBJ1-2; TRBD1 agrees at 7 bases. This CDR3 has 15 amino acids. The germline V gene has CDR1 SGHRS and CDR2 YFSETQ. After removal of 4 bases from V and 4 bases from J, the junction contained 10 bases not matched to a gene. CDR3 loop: CASSAGSGGSYGYTF. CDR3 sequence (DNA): TGCGCCAGCAGCGCGGGCTCAGGGGGGAGCTATGGCTACACCTTC.

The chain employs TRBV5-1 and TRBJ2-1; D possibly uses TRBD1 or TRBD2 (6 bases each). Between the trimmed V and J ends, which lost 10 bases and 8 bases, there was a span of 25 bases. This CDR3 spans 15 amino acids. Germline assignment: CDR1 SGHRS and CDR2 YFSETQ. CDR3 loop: CASRRLGGPRDEQFF. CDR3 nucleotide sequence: TGCGCCTCCCGTCGGCTTGGGGGGCCGCGTGATGAGCAGTTCTTC.

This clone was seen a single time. Written as DNA, the CDR3 is TGTGCCAGCAGCCCGCGGACAGGGGGGGTAAAGAACACTGAAGCTTTCTTT. It specifies CASSPRTGGVKNTEAFF. The rearrangement joins TRBV7-8 to TRBJ1-1; TRBD1 matches at 10 bases. There are 17 residues in the CDR3. Per the germline V gene, CDR1 is SGHVS and CDR2 is FQNEAQ. V lost 5 bases to trimming and J lost 1 base; unmatched junction nucleotides: 10.

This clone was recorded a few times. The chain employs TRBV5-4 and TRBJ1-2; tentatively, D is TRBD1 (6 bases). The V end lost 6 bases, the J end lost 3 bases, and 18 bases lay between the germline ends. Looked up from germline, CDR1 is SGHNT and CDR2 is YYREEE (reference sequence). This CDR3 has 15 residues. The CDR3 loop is CASTPTGGQYYGYTF. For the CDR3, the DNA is TGTGCCAGCACTCCCACCGGAGGACAGTACTATGGCTACACCTTC.

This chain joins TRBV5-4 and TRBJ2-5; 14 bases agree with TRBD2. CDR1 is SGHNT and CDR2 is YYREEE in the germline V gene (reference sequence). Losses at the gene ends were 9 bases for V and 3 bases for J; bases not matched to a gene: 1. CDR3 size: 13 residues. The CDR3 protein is CATTSGGEETQYF. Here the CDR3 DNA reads TGTGCCACGACTAGCGGGGGGGAAGAGACCCAGTACTTC.

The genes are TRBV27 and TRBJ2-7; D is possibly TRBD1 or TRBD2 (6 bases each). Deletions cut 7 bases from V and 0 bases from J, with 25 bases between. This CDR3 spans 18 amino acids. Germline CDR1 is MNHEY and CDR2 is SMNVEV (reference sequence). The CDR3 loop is CASNPGAPAYDSSYEQYF. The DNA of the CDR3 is TGTGCCAGCAACCCGGGGGCGCCTGCTTATGATAGCTCCTACGAGCAGTACTTC.

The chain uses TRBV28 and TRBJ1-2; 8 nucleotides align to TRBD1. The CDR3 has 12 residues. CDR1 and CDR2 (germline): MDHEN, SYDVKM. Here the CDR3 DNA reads TGTGCGGCAACAGGGGGATACTATGGCTACACCTTC. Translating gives CAATGGYYGYTF.

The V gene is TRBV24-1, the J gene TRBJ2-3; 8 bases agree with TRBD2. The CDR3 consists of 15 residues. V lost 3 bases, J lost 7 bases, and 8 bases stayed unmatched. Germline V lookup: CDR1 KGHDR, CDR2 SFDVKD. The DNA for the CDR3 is TGTGCCACCAGTGATCCGCCAGCGGGGGTAAATACGCAGTATTTT. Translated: CATSDPPAGVNTQYF.

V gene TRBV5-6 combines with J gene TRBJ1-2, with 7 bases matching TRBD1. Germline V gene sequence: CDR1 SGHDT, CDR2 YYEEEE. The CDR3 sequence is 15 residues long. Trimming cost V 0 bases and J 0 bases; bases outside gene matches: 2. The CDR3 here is CASSLGTGANYGYTF. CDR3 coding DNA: TGTGCCAGCAGCTTGGGTACAGGGGCTAACTATGGCTACACCTTC. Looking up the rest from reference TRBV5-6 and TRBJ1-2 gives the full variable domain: DAGVTQSPTHLIKTRGQQVTLRCSPKSGHDTVSWYQQALGQGPQFIFQYYEEEERQRGNFPDRFSGHQFPNYSSELNVNALLLGDSALYLCASSLGTGANYGYTFGSGTRLTVV.

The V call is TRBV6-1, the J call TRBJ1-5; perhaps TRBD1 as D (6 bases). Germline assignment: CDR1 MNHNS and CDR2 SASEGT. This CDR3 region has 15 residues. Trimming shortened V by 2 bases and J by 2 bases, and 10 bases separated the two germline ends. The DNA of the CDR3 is TGTGCCAGCAGTGAAAACAGGGCAGGCAATCAGCCCCAGCATTTT. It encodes CASSENRAGNQPQHF.

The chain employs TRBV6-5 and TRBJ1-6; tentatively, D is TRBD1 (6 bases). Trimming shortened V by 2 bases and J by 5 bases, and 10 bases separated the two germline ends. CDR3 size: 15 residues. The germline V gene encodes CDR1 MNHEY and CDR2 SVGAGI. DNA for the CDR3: TGTGCCAGCAGTTACGGGGGGGCCCATAATTCACCCCTCCACTTT. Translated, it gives CASSYGGAHNSPLHF.

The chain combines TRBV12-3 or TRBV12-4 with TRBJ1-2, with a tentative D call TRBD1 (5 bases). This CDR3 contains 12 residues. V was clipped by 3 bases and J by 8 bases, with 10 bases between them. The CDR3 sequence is CASSFSQGGYTF. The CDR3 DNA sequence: TGTGCCAGCAGTTTTAGTCAGGGCGGCTACACCTTC.

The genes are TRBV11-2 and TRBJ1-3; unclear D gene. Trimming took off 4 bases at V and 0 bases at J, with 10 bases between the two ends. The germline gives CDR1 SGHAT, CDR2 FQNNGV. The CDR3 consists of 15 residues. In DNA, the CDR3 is TGTGCCAGCAGCTCCCAGGCCCTCTCTGGAAACACCATATATTTT. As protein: CASSSQALSGNTIYF. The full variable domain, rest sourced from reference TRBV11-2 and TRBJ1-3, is EAGVAQSPRYKIIEKRQSVAFWCNPISGHATLYWYQQILGQGPKLLIQFQNNGVVDDSQLPKDRFSAERLKGVDSTLKIQPAKLEDSAVYLCASSSQALSGNTIYFGEGSWLTVV.

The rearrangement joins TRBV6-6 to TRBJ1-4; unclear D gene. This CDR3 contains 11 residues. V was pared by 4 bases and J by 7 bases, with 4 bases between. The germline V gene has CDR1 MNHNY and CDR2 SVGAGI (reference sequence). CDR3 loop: CASSLSEKLFF. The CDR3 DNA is TGTGCCAGCAGTTTATCTGAAAAACTGTTTTTT.

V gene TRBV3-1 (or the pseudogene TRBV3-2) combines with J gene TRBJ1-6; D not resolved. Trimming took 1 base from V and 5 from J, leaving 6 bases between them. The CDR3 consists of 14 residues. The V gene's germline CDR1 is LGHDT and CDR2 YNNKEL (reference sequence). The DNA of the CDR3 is TGTGCCAGCAGCCAAGGAACTAATAATTCACCCCTCCACTTT. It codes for CASSQGTNNSPLHF.

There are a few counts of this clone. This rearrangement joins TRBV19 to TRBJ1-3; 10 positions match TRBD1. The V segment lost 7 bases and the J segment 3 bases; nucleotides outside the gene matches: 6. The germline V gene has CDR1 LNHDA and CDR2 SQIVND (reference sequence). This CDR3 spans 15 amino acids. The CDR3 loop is CASIRTGGNGNTIYF. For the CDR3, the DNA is TGTGCCAGTATCCGGACAGGGGGAAATGGAAACACCATATATTTT.